This T cell receptor (beta chain) was observed in a study of T cell changes during pregnancy in multiple sclerosis. Germline values: CDR1 LGHNA, CDR2 YNFKEQ. There are 13 residues in the CDR3. V shed 8 bases and J shed 4 bases, with 14 bases lying between them. Generated by immunoSEQ multiplex PCR, the TCRdb table keeps only in-frame clones and is missing some. Here the sample spans under 95,000 clones, 80% to 95% being singletons. The receptor was isolated from a female donor with multiple sclerosis, enrolled in a pregnancy study. The rearrangement uses TRBV4-2 and TRBJ1-2; possibly TRBD1 for D (5 bases). Material: CD4+ T cells from peripheral blood mononuclear cells, obtained before pregnancy. For the CDR3, the DNA is TGTGCCAGCGCCGGGGGGGATATCTATGGCTACACCTTC. The encoded protein is CASAGGDIYGYTF.